A single sample is the source of the 19 T cell receptor beta chains below, sequenced in a study of fetal regulatory T cell absence and autoimmunity. Clones were sequenced by immunoSEQ multiplex PCR, and TCRdb holds only the in-frame ones, with some missing. The sample contains approximately 94,000 clones, approximately 79% of which appear only once. The sample taken for sequencing was pancreas tissue. The receptor set was obtained from a male donor with IPEX syndrome.

J is TRBJ1-2 and V is TRBV27, with 8 bases matching TRBD1. CDR3 size: 14 residues. Losses at the gene ends were 7 bases for V and 3 bases for J; bases not matched to a gene: 7. Germline V lookup: CDR1 MNHEY, CDR2 SMNVEV (reference sequence). DNA for the CDR3: TGTGCCAGCACTCAGACAGGGGATCACTATGGCTACACCTTC. Translating gives CASTQTGDHYGYTF.

The chain joins TRBV9 to TRBJ1-3, with a possible D match to TRBD1 (5 bases). The CDR3 is made up of 16 amino acids. Germline loops: CDR1 SGDLS, CDR2 YYNGEE. Trimming left V 3 bases short and J 0 bases short, with 13 bases between. The CDR3 sequence: CASSARQQISGNTIYF. The CDR3, as DNA: TGTGCCAGCAGCGCCCGACAGCAAATCTCTGGAAACACCATATATTTT.

This clone occurred once. The chain employs TRBV30 and TRBJ1-6; 7 nucleotides align to TRBD1. The germline V gene encodes CDR1 GTSNPN and CDR2 SVGIG (reference sequence). With 5 bases clipped from V and 9 bases from J, the junction kept 4 bases outside the gene matches. The CDR3 runs to 12 residues. CDR3 nucleotide sequence: TGTGCCTGGGACAGGGAAGGTTCACCCCTCCACTTT. Translation gives CAWDREGSPLHF. Filled out from reference TRBV30 and TRBJ1-6, the complete variable domain reads SQTIHQWPATLVQPVGSPLSLECTVEGTSNPNLYWYRQAAGRGLQLLFYSVGIGQISSEVPQNLSASRPQDRQFILSSKKLLLSDSGFYLCAWDREGSPLHFGNGTRLTVT.

This clone was counted a few times. The rearrangement links TRBV30 to TRBJ2-7; D gene unclear. Germline CDR1 and CDR2: GTSNPN and SVGIG (reference sequence). The CDR3 runs 13 residues. Trimming removed 1 base at V and 2 bases at J, with 9 bases between. The CDR3 DNA is TGTGCCTGGAGTGGCTTTGGGACCTACGAGCAGTACTTC. Amino acid sequence: CAWSGFGTYEQYF.

The J gene is TRBJ2-3, the V gene TRBV7-9; TRBD2 is a possible D gene (6 bases). The CDR3 extends over 14 amino acids. Trimming stripped 1 base from V and 4 bases from J, with 9 bases between. CDR1 SEHNR and CDR2 FQNEAQ come from the germline V gene (reference sequence). CDR3 sequence reads: CASSLDGEADTQYF. In DNA form, the CDR3 reads TGTGCCAGCAGCTTAGATGGGGAGGCAGATACGCAGTATTTT. The complete variable domain, with remaining parts taken from reference TRBV7-9 and TRBJ2-3, reads DTGVSQNPRHKITKRGQNVTFRCDPISEHNRLYWYRQTLGQGPEFLTYFQNEAQLEKSRLLSDRFSAERPKGSFSTLEIQRTEQGDSAMYLCASSLDGEADTQYFGPGTRLTVL.

The V gene is TRBV6-7, the J gene TRBJ1-1; no clear D gene. TRBV6-7 is classed as an ORF, of uncertain function. The CDR3 totals 11 residues. The V gene lost 6 bases and the J gene lost 6 bases, with 8 bases spanning the gap. In DNA form, the CDR3 reads TGTGCCAGCAGCACCGGGCCTGAAGCTTTCTTT. Translation: CASSTGPEAFF.

V is TRBV30 and J is TRBJ2-5; TRBD1 or TRBD2 may be the D gene (6 bases each). The CDR3 totals 16 residues. V was cut by 3 bases and J by 0 bases, with 17 bases left in between. From germline, CDR1 is GTSNPN and CDR2 SVGIG (reference sequence). The CDR3 region has the DNA TGTGCCTGGAGGGAAATGGGGGGCAGGTACCAAGAGACCCAGTACTTC. Residues: CAWREMGGRYQETQYF.

The rearrangement uses TRBV6-5 and TRBJ2-3, with TRBD2 matching over 8 bases. The V segment lost 1 base and the J segment 3 bases; nucleotides outside the gene matches: 3. The CDR3 is made up of 15 amino acids. From germline, CDR1 is MNHEY and CDR2 SVGAGI. CDR3 sequence: CASSYFAGGTDTQYF. The CDR3 DNA is TGTGCCAGCAGTTACTTCGCGGGAGGAACAGATACGCAGTATTTT.

The chain recombines TRBV6-5 with TRBJ1-1; D is undetermined. Between the trimmed V and J ends, which lost 6 bases and 3 bases, there was a span of 11 bases. The CDR3 spans 13 residues. Germline assignment: CDR1 MNHEY and CDR2 SVGAGI. The CDR3 DNA is TGTGCCAGCAGCCCGCGTCCCTACACTGAAGCTTTCTTT. This sequence encodes CASSPRPYTEAFF.

The chain has TRBV27 and TRBJ1-1; D not certain. This CDR3 is built from 14 residues. Per the germline V gene, CDR1 is MNHEY and CDR2 is SMNVEV (reference sequence). V lost 10 bases and J lost 1, with 16 bases in between. CDR3 sequence reads: CATRTHLKNTEAFF. The CDR3 DNA sequence: TGTGCCACCAGGACCCATCTGAAGAACACTGAAGCTTTCTTT.

This chain joins TRBV27 and TRBJ1-6; D uncertain. CDR3 size: 14 residues. The V end was cut by 1 base, the J end by 4 bases, with 5 bases between. Germline-derived CDR1 and CDR2 are MNHEY and SMNVEV (reference sequence). The CDR3 here is CASSLWVYNSPLHF. DNA of the CDR3: TGTGCCAGCAGTTTATGGGTATATAATTCACCCCTCCACTTT.

This clone was observed a few times. This chain joins TRBV5-5 and TRBJ2-1; no firm D call. Germline V lookup: CDR1 SGHKS, CDR2 YYEKEE (reference sequence). The CDR3 runs to 15 residues. Trimming pared 3 bases from V and 2 bases from J, leaving 12 bases between. The CDR3 region has the DNA TGTGCCAGCAGCTCTGCGGTTCTTCCCTACAATGAGCAGTTCTTC. Its protein is CASSSAVLPYNEQFF. The full variable domain, completed using reference TRBV5-5 and TRBJ2-1, is DAGVTQSPTHLIKTRGQQVTLRCSPISGHKSVSWYQQVLGQGPQFIFQYYEKEERGRGNFPDRFSARQFPNYSSELNVNALLLGDSALYLCASSSAVLPYNEQFFGPGTRLTVL.

The chain links TRBV12-5 to TRBJ2-1; weak D call: TRBD1 (9 bases). CDR1 is LGHNT, CDR2 FRNRAP, per germline. This CDR3 is 19 amino acids long. V shed 3 bases and J shed 0 bases, with 21 bases lying between them. This chain's CDR3 is CASGFRTGAGTSSYNEQFF. As DNA, the CDR3 is TGTGCTAGTGGTTTCCGGACAGGGGCCGGGACTAGCTCCTACAATGAGCAGTTCTTC.

This clone was found once. The chain carries TRBV5-1 and TRBJ2-3; the match to TRBD1 covers 7 bases. From germline, CDR1 is SGHRS and CDR2 YFSETQ. Trimming cost V 0 bases and J 4 bases; bases outside gene matches: 5. This CDR3 has 15 amino acids. CDR3 DNA sequence: TGCGCCAGCAGCTTGGGAGGGGGCGCCGCAGATACGCAGTATTTT. This gives the protein CASSLGGGAADTQYF. Full variable domain (outside the CDR3, taken from reference TRBV5-1 and TRBJ2-3): KAGVTQTPRYLIKTRGQQVTLSCSPISGHRSVSWYQQTPGQGLQFLFEYFSETQRNKGNFPGRFSGRQFSNSRSEMNVSTLELGDSALYLCASSLGGGAADTQYFGPGTRLTVL.

This clone was recorded a few times. V gene TRBV6-6 combines with J gene TRBJ2-7, with a weak D call TRBD1 (6 bases). The CDR3 has 13 residues. Germline assignment: CDR1 MNHNY and CDR2 SVGAGI (reference sequence). Trimming shortened V by 4 bases and J by 4 bases, and 11 bases separated the two germline ends. In nucleotides, the CDR3 is TGTGCCAGCAGTTCGCAGGGGAGATACGAGCAGTACTTC. Protein product: CASSSQGRYEQYF.

This chain uses TRBV2 with TRBJ2-1; D uncertain. CDR3 length: 13 amino acids. Between the trimmed V and J ends, which lost 8 bases and 8 bases, there was a span of 16 bases. Germline-derived CDR1 and CDR2 are SNHLY and FYNNEI. The CDR3 DNA follows: TGTGCCAGCCGACGGTCCAGTGGCTATGAGCAGTTCTTC. It yields the protein CASRRSSGYEQFF.

The V gene is TRBV2, the J gene TRBJ2-5; D call uncertain. The CDR3 is 12 amino acids. Germline lookup yields CDR1 SNHLY and CDR2 FYNNEI. Trimming cost V 2 bases and J 1 base, with 2 bases left between them. DNA for the CDR3: TGTGCCAGCAGTGAACTCCAAGAGACCCAGTACTTC. Its translation is CASSELQETQYF.

This clone was detected only once. The genes are TRBV27 and TRBJ1-1; D is uncertain. Trimming removed 1 base at V and 1 base at J, with 13 bases between. This CDR3 is 16 amino acids long. Germline-derived CDR1 and CDR2 are MNHEY and SMNVEV (reference sequence). CDR3 nucleotides: TGTGCCAGCAGTTTATGGCACCCTAAAGGGAACACTGAAGCTTTCTTT. This sequence encodes CASSLWHPKGNTEAFF.

V and J are TRBV21-1 and TRBJ2-7; whether TRBD1, the table's D call, matches the DNA was not checked. TRBV21-1 corresponds to a pseudogene. The CDR3 has 15 amino acids. In DNA, the CDR3 is TGTGCCAGCAGGGCTTCCCGGGACAGGAGGTACGAGCAGTACTTC. Its protein is CASRASRDRRYEQYF.